The 5 T cell receptor beta chains listed next were all sequenced from one sample in a study of cytomegalovirus exposure and HLA in healthy donors. PCR used 60 Vbeta primers and 13 Jbeta primers. Sequencing used immunoSEQ multiplex PCR; TCRdb keeps in-frame clones, though not all of them. The repertoire includes about 59,000 clones, over 60% of them detected once, and roughly 6.4% sits in the top ten. Sequencing was performed on PBMCs. These receptors were collected from a man younger than 40 in good health and CMV-seropositive.

A remark on this clone: At one end, the junction sequence differs from germline, possibly due to a read error. This same CDR3 is encoded by further DNA sequences in the sample. The rearrangement links TRBV6-4 to TRBJ2-3, with D possibly matching TRBD2 (6 bases). The CDR3 contains 13 residues. Germline CDR1 reads MRHNA; CDR2 reads SNTAGT. The CDR3 loop is CASSASGTDTQYF. CDR3 nucleotides: TGCGCCAGCAGTGCTAGCGGCACAGATACGCAGTATTTT.

This chain links TRBV28 with TRBJ1-4, with D hard to call. The V end lost 3 bases, the J end lost 5 bases, and 7 bases lay between the germline ends. This CDR3 spans 13 amino acids. Germline assignment: CDR1 MDHEN and CDR2 SYDVKM. The CDR3 bases are TGTGCCAGCAGTTTCAAATTGAATGAAAAACTGTTTTTT. Translated, it gives CASSFKLNEKLFF.

V and J are TRBV6-5 and TRBJ1-1; weak D call: TRBD1 (5 bases). V gave up 2 bases and J gave up 1 base, with 14 bases separating them. The germline gives CDR1 MNHEY, CDR2 SVGAGI. The CDR3 sequence is 16 residues long. CDR3 loop: CASSYEALDRNTEAFF. CDR3 nucleotides: TGTGCCAGCAGTTACGAGGCATTAGACAGGAACACTGAAGCTTTCTTT.

The chain employs TRBV27 and TRBJ2-1; TRBD2 agrees at 7 bases. Looked up from germline, CDR1 is MNHEY and CDR2 is SMNVEV (reference sequence). The CDR3 is made up of 18 amino acids. V lost 0 bases to trimming and J lost 4 bases; unmatched junction nucleotides: 12. CDR3 region: CASSLSSEAGTIYNEQFF. CDR3 coding DNA: TGTGCCAGCAGTTTATCGTCTGAGGCAGGGACTATTTACAATGAGCAGTTCTTC.

This clone has just one count. A junction boundary mismatches the germline segment, possibly from a read error. The V and J genes are TRBV29-1 and TRBJ2-4; TRBD2 aligns across 15 bases. The CDR3 sequence is 13 residues long. Looked up from germline, CDR1 is SQVTM and CDR2 is ANQGSEA. CDR3 residues: CSVDEGLAGGPHF. CDR3 DNA sequence: TGCAGCGTTGATGAAGGACTAGCGGGGGGGCCTCACTTC. The whole variable domain, remainder taken from reference TRBV29-1 and TRBJ2-4, is SAVISQKPSRDICQRGTSLTIQCQVDSQVTMMFWYRQQPGQSLTLIATANQGSEATYESGFVIDKFPISRPNLTFSTLTVSNMSPEDSSIYLCSVDEGLAGGPHFGAGTRLSVL.